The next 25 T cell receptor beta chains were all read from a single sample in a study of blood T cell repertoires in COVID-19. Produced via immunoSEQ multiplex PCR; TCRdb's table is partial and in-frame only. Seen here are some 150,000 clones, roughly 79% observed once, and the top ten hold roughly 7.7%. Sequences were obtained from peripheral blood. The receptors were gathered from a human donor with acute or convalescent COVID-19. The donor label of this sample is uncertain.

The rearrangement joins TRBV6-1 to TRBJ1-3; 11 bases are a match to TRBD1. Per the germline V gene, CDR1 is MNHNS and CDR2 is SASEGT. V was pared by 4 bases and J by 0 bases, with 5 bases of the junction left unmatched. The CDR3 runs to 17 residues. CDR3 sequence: CASSARTGGNSGNTIYF. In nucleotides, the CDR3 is TGTGCCAGCAGTGCCCGGACAGGGGGCAACTCTGGAAACACCATATATTTT.

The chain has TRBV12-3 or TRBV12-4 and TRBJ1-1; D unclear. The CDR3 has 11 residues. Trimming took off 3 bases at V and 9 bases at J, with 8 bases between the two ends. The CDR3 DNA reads TGTGCCAGCAGTTTTGGGCCGAAAGCTTTCTTT. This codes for CASSFGPKAFF.

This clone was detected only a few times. DNA for the CDR3: TGTGCCACCAGCAGTTCGAGCTTAAAAATCGATCTCTCCTACAATGAGCAGTTCTTC. Protein: CATSSSSLKIDLSYNEQFF. The chain recombines TRBV15 with TRBJ2-1; D unclear. V lost 3 bases and J 0 bases, leaving 21 bases between the germline ends. CDR1 and CDR2 from the germline V gene are LNHNV and YYDKDF (reference sequence). This CDR3 contains 19 residues.

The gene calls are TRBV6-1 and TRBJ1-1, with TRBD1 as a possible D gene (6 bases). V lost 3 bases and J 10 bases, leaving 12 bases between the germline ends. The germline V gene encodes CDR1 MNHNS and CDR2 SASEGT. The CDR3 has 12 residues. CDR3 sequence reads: CASSENRVVAFF. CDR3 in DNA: TGTGCCAGCAGTGAGAACAGGGTGGTAGCTTTCTTT.

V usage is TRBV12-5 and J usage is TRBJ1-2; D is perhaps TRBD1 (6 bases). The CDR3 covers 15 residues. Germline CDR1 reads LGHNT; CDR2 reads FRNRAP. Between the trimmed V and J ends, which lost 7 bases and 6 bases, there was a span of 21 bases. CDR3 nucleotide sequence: TGTGCTAGTGTCTTAGGGGGGGCACGGTTAGATGGCTACACCTTC. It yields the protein CASVLGGARLDGYTF.

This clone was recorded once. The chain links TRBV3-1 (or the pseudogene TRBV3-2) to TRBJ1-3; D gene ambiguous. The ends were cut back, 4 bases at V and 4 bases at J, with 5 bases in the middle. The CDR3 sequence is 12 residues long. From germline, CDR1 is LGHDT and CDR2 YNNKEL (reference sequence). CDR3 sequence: CASSLRGNTIYF. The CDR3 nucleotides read TGTGCCAGCAGCCTTAGAGGAAACACCATATATTTT.

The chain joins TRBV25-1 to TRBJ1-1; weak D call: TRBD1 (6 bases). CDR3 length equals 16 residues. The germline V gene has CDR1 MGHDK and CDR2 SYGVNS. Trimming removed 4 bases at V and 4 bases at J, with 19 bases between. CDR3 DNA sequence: TGTGCCAGCAGTGGCTACCACCCGGGGGGCCGCACTGAAGCTTTCTTT. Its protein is CASSGYHPGGRTEAFF.

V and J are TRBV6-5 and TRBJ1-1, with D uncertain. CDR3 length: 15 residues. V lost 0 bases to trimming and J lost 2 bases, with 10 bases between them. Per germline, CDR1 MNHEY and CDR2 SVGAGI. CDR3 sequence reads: CASSYSRHANTEAFF. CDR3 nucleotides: TGTGCCAGCAGTTACTCTCGACACGCCAACACTGAAGCTTTCTTT.

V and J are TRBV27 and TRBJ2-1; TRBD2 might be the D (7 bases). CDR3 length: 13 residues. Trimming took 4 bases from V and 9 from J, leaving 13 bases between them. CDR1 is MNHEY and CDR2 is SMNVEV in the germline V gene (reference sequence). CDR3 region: CASSYYRGGEQFF. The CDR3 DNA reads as TGTGCCAGCAGTTATTATAGGGGGGGTGAGCAGTTCTTC.

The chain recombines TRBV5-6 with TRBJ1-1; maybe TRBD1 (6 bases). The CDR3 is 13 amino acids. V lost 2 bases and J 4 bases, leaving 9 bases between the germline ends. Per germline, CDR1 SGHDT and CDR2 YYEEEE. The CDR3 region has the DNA TGTGCCAGCAGCTTACAGGGAAGCACTGAAGCTTTCTTT. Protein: CASSLQGSTEAFF.

CDR3 nucleotide sequence: TGCGCCAGCAGCCCCGAGACAGGGCTTGCCCTGTTTTTT. This codes for CASSPETGLALFF. The chain joins TRBV5-1 to TRBJ1-4; 7 bases line up with TRBD1. There are 13 residues in the CDR3. Germline CDR1 reads SGHRS; CDR2 reads YFSETQ. Unmatched junction bases numbered 11, after V lost 4 bases and J lost 14 bases.

This CDR3 reads CASSPGGSRAYGYTF. CDR3 coding DNA: TGTGCCAGCAGTCCAGGCGGGAGTAGAGCCTATGGCTACACCTTC. V gene TRBV6-6 combines with J gene TRBJ1-2; D is unresolved. Germline CDR1 is MNHNY and CDR2 is SVGAGI (reference sequence). CDR3 length equals 15 residues. Trimming shortened V by 5 bases and J by 4 bases, and 17 bases separated the two germline ends.

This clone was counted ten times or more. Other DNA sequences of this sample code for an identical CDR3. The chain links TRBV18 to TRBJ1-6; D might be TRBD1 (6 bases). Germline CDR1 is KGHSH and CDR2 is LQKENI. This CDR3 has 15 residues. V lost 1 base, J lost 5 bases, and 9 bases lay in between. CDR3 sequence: CASSPQQGDNSPLHF. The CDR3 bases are TGTGCCAGCTCACCACAACAGGGAGATAATTCACCCCTCCACTTT.

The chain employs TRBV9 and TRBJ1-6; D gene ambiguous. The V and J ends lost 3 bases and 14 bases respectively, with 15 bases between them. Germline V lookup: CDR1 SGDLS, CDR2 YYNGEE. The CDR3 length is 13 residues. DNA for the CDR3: TGTGCCAGCAGCGCCCCTCAGGAGGTCGCCCTCCACTTT. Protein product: CASSAPQEVALHF. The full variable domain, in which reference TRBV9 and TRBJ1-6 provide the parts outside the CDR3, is DSGVTQTPKHLITATGQRVTLRCSPRSGDLSVYWYQQSLDQGLQFLIQYYNGEERAKGNILERFSAQQFPDLHSELNLSSLELGDSALYFCASSAPQEVALHFGNGTRLTVT.

CDR3 nucleotides: TGCGCCAGCAGCTTGGCCGGAGGGAATAATTCACCCCTCCACTTT. It is translated as CASSLAGGNNSPLHF. V usage is TRBV5-1 and J usage is TRBJ1-6; D not resolved. Germline values: CDR1 SGHRS, CDR2 YFSETQ. V was clipped by 0 bases and J by 5 bases, with 9 bases between them. The CDR3 has 15 residues.

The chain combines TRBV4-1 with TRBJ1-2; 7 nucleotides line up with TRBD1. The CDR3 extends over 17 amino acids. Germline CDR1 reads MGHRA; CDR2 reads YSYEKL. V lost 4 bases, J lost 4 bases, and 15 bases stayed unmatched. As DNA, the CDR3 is TGCGCCAGCAGCCCTCGGGACAGCCATACCCAGAGCTATGGCTACACCTTC. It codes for CASSPRDSHTQSYGYTF.

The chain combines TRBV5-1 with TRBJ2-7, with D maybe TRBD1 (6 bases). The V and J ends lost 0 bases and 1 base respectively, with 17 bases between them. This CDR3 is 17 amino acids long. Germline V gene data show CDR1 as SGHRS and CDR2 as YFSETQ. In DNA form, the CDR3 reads TGCGCCAGCAGCTTGGGCCCCCCCACAGGGTTGTCCTACGAGCAGTACTTC. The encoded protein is CASSLGPPTGLSYEQYF.

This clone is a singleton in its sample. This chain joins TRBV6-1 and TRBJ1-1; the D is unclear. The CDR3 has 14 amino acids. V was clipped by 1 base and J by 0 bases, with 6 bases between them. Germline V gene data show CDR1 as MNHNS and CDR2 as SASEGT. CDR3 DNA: TGTGCCAGCAGTGAAGGGAGGGTGAACACTGAAGCTTTCTTT. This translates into CASSEGRVNTEAFF.

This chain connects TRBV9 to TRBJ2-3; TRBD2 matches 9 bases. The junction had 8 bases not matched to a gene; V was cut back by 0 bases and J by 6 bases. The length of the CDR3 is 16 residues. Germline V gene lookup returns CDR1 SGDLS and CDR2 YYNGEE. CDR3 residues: CASSVGTSGGFDTQYF. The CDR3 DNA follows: TGTGCCAGCAGCGTAGGAACAAGCGGGGGGTTCGATACGCAGTATTTT.

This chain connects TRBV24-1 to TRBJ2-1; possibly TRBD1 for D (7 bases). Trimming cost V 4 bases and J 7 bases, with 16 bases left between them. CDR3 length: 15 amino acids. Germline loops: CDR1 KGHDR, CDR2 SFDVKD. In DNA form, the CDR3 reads TGTGCCACCAGTGACCCGCCGACAGGGAGGAATGAGCAGTTCTTC. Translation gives CATSDPPTGRNEQFF.

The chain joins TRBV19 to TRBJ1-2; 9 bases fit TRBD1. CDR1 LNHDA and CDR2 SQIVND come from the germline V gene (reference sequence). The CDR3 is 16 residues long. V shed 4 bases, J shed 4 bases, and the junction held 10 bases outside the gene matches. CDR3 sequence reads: CASSTRNRGQGYGYTF. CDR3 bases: TGTGCCAGTAGTACTCGCAACAGGGGGCAAGGCTATGGCTACACCTTC.

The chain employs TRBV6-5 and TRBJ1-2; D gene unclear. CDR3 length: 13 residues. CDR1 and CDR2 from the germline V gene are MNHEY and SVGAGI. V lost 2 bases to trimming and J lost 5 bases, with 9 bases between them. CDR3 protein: CASSYLTGYGYTF. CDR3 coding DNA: TGTGCCAGCAGTTACCTCACGGGGTATGGCTACACCTTC.

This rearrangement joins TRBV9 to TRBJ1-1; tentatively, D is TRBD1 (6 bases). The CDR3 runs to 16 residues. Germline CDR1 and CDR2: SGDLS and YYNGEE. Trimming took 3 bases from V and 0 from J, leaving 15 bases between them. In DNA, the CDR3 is TGTGCCAGCAGCGCCCCCGCAGGGGATATGAACACTGAAGCTTTCTTT. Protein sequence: CASSAPAGDMNTEAFF.

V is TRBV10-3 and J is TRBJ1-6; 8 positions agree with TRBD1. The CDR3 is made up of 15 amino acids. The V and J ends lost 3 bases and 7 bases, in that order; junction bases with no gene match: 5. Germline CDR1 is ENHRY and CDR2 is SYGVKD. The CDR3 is CAISDSGGANSPLHF. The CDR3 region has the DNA TGTGCCATCAGTGATTCAGGGGGCGCAAATTCACCCCTCCACTTT.

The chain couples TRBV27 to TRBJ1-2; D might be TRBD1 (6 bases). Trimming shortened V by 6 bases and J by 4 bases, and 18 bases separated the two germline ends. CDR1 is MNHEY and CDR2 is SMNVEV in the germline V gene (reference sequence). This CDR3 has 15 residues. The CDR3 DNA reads TGTGCCAGCAGGATATTACAGGGTACAGGCTATGGCTACACCTTC. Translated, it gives CASRILQGTGYGYTF.